This TCR beta chain was observed in a study of post-analysis software for immune sequencing data. Whole-study findings and limits: In patients, TRBV5-6, TRBV5-1 and TRBV20-1 belonged to roughly five TRBV segments found more frequently than in controls.

The CDR3 has 15 residues. Germline assignment: CDR1 SGHRS and CDR2 YFSETQ. V gave up 4 bases and J gave up 6 bases; unmatched junction bases: 10. Unique molecular identifiers were carried by the TCR beta cDNA libraries. T cells numbering roughly 0.9 to 10 million yielded cDNA molecules that totaled some 500,000. MiXCR, applied by TCRdb to the PCR reads, yields one record per CDR3 protein. The table lists around 710,000 distinct CDR3 sequences, around 45% of them singletons, with roughly 4.9% in the top ten. This clonotype was seen a handful of times. Its antigen remains unidentified. This receptor was obtained from a girl aged 10 to 17 with multiple sclerosis. The sample consisted of blood. V is TRBV5-1 and J is TRBJ1-2, with 9 bases aligning to TRBD1. The CDR3 sequence: CASSTWDREVDGYTF. The CDR3 DNA sequence: TGCGCCAGCAGCACCTGGGACAGGGAGGTTGATGGCTACACCTTC. Complete variable domain (other parts from reference TRBV5-1 and TRBJ1-2): KAGVTQTPRYLIKTRGQQVTLSCSPISGHRSVSWYQQTPGQGLQFLFEYFSETQRNKGNFPGRFSGRQFSNSRSEMNVSTLELGDSALYLCASSTWDREVDGYTFGSGTRLTVV.